The entry that follows covers one T cell receptor beta chain sequence. The source of the sample is a study of blood T cell repertoires in COVID-19. On the study more broadly: Both acute and convalescent COVID-19 samples were obtained from the United States, Italy and Spain. T cells, B-cell-depleted T cells, or PBMCs supplied cDNA or gDNA.

The Seattle patients joined while their infection was active and were tracked longitudinally afterward. TCRdb's table, derived via immunoSEQ multiplex PCR, lists solely in-frame clones and lacks some. The sample lists approximately 150,000 clones; 70% to 90% were seen once. The V segment lost 5 bases and the J segment 3 bases; nucleotides outside the gene matches: 10. CDR3 length: 17 residues. Germline V gene lookup returns CDR1 SGHVS and CDR2 FQNEAQ. Sequencing used peripheral blood. The TCR originated in a woman of 80 years or more with COVID-19, enrolled during active disease. This chain links TRBV7-8 with TRBJ1-3, with 10 nucleotides matching TRBD1. CDR3 DNA: TGTGCCAGCAGCCCACGGGACAGGGGACTTTTTGGAAACACCATATATTTT. This codes for CASSPRDRGLFGNTIYF.